The 20 T cell receptor beta chains reported below all come from one sample, sequenced in a study of cytomegalovirus exposure and HLA in healthy donors. With 60 Vbeta and 13 Jbeta primers, the PCR was carried out. Produced via immunoSEQ multiplex PCR; TCRdb's table is partial and in-frame only. The sample gives 150,000 to 200,000 clones, 84% of which show up once; approximately 2% is in the top ten. The specimen sequenced was PBMCs. The receptors stem from a man aged 18 to 30 in good health and CMV-seronegative.

CDR3 nucleotides: TGTGCCAGCAGCGATGGAGGGGCAGGAAACACCATATATTTT. It specifies CASSDGGAGNTIYF. This sequence joins TRBV7-9 and TRBJ1-3; D is perhaps TRBD1 (5 bases). Trimming pared 5 bases from V and 4 bases from J, leaving 12 bases between. This CDR3 contains 14 residues. Germline V CDR1 and CDR2: SEHNR, FQNEAQ (reference sequence).

The rearrangement joins TRBV7-2 to TRBJ2-1; a weak D match, TRBD2 (6 bases). The CDR3 runs 15 residues. V was clipped by 6 bases and J by 0 bases, with 12 bases between them. Germline CDR1 SGHTA, CDR2 FQGNSA. DNA for the CDR3: TGTGCCAGCAGTCCTAGCGCGAGCTCCTACAATGAGCAGTTCTTC. Its translation is CASSPSASSYNEQFF.

The rearrangement uses TRBV28 and TRBJ2-7, with D possibly being TRBD1 (5 bases). Per germline, CDR1 MDHEN and CDR2 SYDVKM. The V end lost 9 bases, the J end lost 6 bases, and 21 bases lay between the germline ends. The CDR3 is 14 amino acids. CDR3 sequence (DNA): TGTGCCAGTCGGTCGCCAGGGTATGTGGGCGAGCAGTACTTC. Translation gives CASRSPGYVGEQYF.

CDR3 DNA: TGTGCCAGCAGTGAATACTATCAAACCTACGAGCAGTACTTC. Amino acids: CASSEYYQTYEQYF. The chain is built from TRBV2 and TRBJ2-7; no clear D. V was cut by 2 bases and J by 2 bases, with 10 bases left in between. Germline V CDR1 and CDR2: SNHLY, FYNNEI. The CDR3 loop spans 14 amino acids.

The rearrangement uses TRBV5-6 and TRBJ1-2, with 8 bases that match TRBD1. V shed 4 bases, J shed 7 bases, and the junction held 6 bases outside the gene matches. Germline values: CDR1 SGHDT, CDR2 YYEEEE. This CDR3 comprises 13 residues. The CDR3 DNA reads as TGTGCCAGCAGCACCCGACAGGGGATTGGCTACACCTTC. Protein sequence: CASSTRQGIGYTF.

The chain links TRBV6-5 to TRBJ2-7; a weak D match, TRBD1 (5 bases). The CDR3 is 14 residues long. V was clipped by 2 bases and J by 2 bases, with 10 bases between them. Germline V gene data show CDR1 as MNHEY and CDR2 as SVGAGI. The CDR3 region is CASSYAQGPYEQYF. The CDR3 DNA sequence: TGTGCCAGCAGTTACGCCCAGGGCCCCTACGAGCAGTACTTC.

The CDR3 reads CASGLVLPRLTYEQYF. CDR3 bases: TGTGCTAGTGGTTTGGTACTCCCCAGGTTGACCTACGAGCAGTACTTC. The chain uses TRBV12-5 and TRBJ2-7; D is unclear. The V end was cut by 0 bases, the J end by 2 bases, with 14 bases between. The CDR3 loop spans 16 amino acids. Germline V gene lookup returns CDR1 LGHNT and CDR2 FRNRAP.

V and J are TRBV28 and TRBJ1-5; 10 bases line up with TRBD1. The J segment lost 2 bases and the V segment lost 5 bases, leaving 9 bases of the junction unmatched. Germline V gives CDR1 MDHEN, CDR2 SYDVKM. The CDR3 has 17 residues. CDR3 residues: CASSQPGTGVGNQPQHF. CDR3 sequence (DNA): TGTGCCAGCAGTCAACCCGGGACAGGGGTGGGCAATCAGCCCCAGCATTTT.

The V gene is TRBV18, the J gene TRBJ2-3; 13 bases fit TRBD2. V was clipped by 3 bases and J by 6 bases; unmatched bases: 6. Germline loops: CDR1 KGHSH, CDR2 LQKENI. The CDR3 is 16 amino acids. CDR3 nucleotide sequence: TGTGCCAGCTCACCTCTACTAGCGGGAGGGGAGGATACGCAGTATTTT. This gives the protein CASSPLLAGGEDTQYF.

The chain carries TRBV2 and TRBJ2-7; 7 nucleotides match TRBD1. Germline V gene lookup returns CDR1 SNHLY and CDR2 FYNNEI. The CDR3 is made up of 16 amino acids. The J segment lost 2 bases and the V segment lost 2 bases, leaving 9 bases of the junction unmatched. The CDR3 DNA reads as TGTGCCAGCAGTGAAAGGCAGGGGGACCTCCCCTACGAGCAGTACTTC. It translates to CASSERQGDLPYEQYF. Combining the CDR3 with reference TRBV2 and TRBJ2-7 gives the whole variable domain EPEVTQTPSHQVTQMGQEVILRCVPISNHLYFYWYRQILGQKVEFLVSFYNNEISEKSEIFDDQFSVERPDGSNFTLKIRSTKLEDSAMYFCASSERQGDLPYEQYFGPGTRLTVT.

The genes are TRBV5-6 and TRBJ1-5, with D tentatively TRBD1 (6 bases). CDR3 length equals 17 residues. The germline V gene encodes CDR1 SGHDT and CDR2 YYEEEE. Trimming took 3 bases from V and 4 from J, leaving 20 bases between them. The CDR3: CASSSTTSGTPNQPQHF. CDR3 in DNA: TGTGCCAGCAGCTCTACCACCTCCGGGACACCTAATCAGCCCCAGCATTTT.

This chain uses TRBV10-3 with TRBJ2-3; D perhaps matches TRBD1 (6 bases). Germline V gene data show CDR1 as ENHRY and CDR2 as SYGVKD. The length of the CDR3 is 13 residues. Trimming shortened V by 4 bases and J by 4 bases, and 9 bases separated the two germline ends. In DNA, the CDR3 is TGTGCCATCAGTGCGGACAGCGCAGATACGCAGTATTTT. Translation: CAISADSADTQYF.

The chain combines TRBV7-7 with TRBJ2-7, with 11 positions matching TRBD1. Trimming took 5 bases from V and 5 from J; bases not matched to a gene: 8. Germline V CDR1 and CDR2: SSHAT, FNYEAQ (reference sequence). The CDR3 spans 15 residues. The DNA for the CDR3 is TGTGCCAGCAGCCCAGCGGACAGGGGGCCTGACGAGCAGTACTTC. Its protein product is CASSPADRGPDEQYF.

The chain recombines TRBV5-4 with TRBJ2-2; 11 bases agree with TRBD1. CDR1 is SGHNT and CDR2 is YYREEE in the germline V gene (reference sequence). Losses at the gene ends were 4 bases for V and 0 bases for J; bases not matched to a gene: 5. CDR3 length: 17 amino acids. CDR3 in DNA: TGTGCCAGCAGCCGGGGGGGACAGGGGGCGAACACCGGGGAGCTGTTTTTT. Translation: CASSRGGQGANTGELFF.

This sequence joins TRBV4-1 and TRBJ1-2; possible D gene TRBD1, 6 bases. Per germline, CDR1 MGHRA and CDR2 YSYEKL. The CDR3 covers 12 residues. Trimming stripped 5 bases from V and 8 bases from J, with 12 bases between. Written as DNA, the CDR3 is TGCGCCAGCAGCGAAAACAGGGAGGGCTACACCTTC. Translation gives CASSENREGYTF.

The chain joins TRBV18 to TRBJ2-1; D perhaps matches TRBD2 (5 bases). The V end lost 6 bases, the J end lost 0 bases, and 9 bases lay between the germline ends. The CDR3 spans 14 residues. The germline gives CDR1 KGHSH, CDR2 LQKENI. The DNA of the CDR3 is TGTGCCAGCTCGTATGGGAGCTCCTACAATGAGCAGTTCTTC. Protein: CASSYGSSYNEQFF.

The chain links TRBV27 to TRBJ2-7, with D perhaps matching TRBD1 (5 bases). There are 15 residues in the CDR3. V was cut by 5 bases and J by 5 bases, with 19 bases left in between. Germline V gene data show CDR1 as MNHEY and CDR2 as SMNVEV (reference sequence). Here the CDR3 reads CASSLDPGRVHEQYF. The DNA for the CDR3 is TGTGCCAGCAGTCTCGATCCAGGCAGGGTCCACGAGCAGTACTTC.

About this clone: This sample includes further DNA sequences coding for the same CDR3. The rearrangement uses TRBV6-5 and TRBJ1-2; tentatively, D is TRBD1 (6 bases). V was trimmed by 5 bases and J by 0 bases, leaving 7 bases between them. Germline V lookup: CDR1 MNHEY, CDR2 SVGAGI. The CDR3 has 13 residues. CDR3 DNA sequence: TGTGCCAGCAGTCGGACAGCTAACTATGGCTACACCTTC. Translated: CASSRTANYGYTF.

This chain links TRBV6-5 with TRBJ2-5; D call uncertain. The germline V gene encodes CDR1 MNHEY and CDR2 SVGAGI. The CDR3 contains 14 residues. With 0 bases removed from V and 5 bases from J, the gap between germline ends came to 10 bases. The CDR3 bases are TGTGCCAGCAGTTACTCAACTTTGGGCGAGACCCAGTACTTC. As protein: CASSYSTLGETQYF.

CDR3 loop: CATQPFLTGELFF. The CDR3 coding sequence is TGTGCCACCCAACCCTTTCTAACCGGGGAGCTGTTTTTT. The chain links TRBV6-1 to TRBJ2-2; D remains ambiguous. CDR1 and CDR2 from the germline V gene are MNHNS and SASEGT. Trimming took off 10 bases at V and 5 bases at J, with 14 bases between the two ends. This CDR3 region has 13 residues.